The T cell receptor beta chain under discussion was sequenced for a study of T cells in Graves' hyperthyroidism and ophthalmopathy. The TCR beta CDR3 regions underwent amplification using RNA transcripts as the source. Researchers ran a first-round RT-PCR on the TCR CDR3 using the HTBI primer set. From the multiplex PCR reads, TCRdb called clonotypes with MiXCR, one entry per CDR3 protein. The sample consists of some 50,000 distinct CDR3 sequences, roughly half of them appearing once. About this clonotype itself: Its antigen is undetermined. A clone one base away is much larger, so this may be a read error. The CDR3 does not close with the conserved phenylalanine or tryptophan, likely indicating a read error.

Trimming removed 6 bases from V and 0 bases from J; junction bases left unmatched: 1. The CDR3 is 14 residues long. No progression to ophthalmopathy during 18 months of follow-up defined stable disease. Patients were excluded for uncontrolled infection, other autoimmune disease, pregnancy or lactation. The study, taken as a whole, reports: Among clonotypes expanded in thyroid above 0.001, most were also found in blood.

The receptor was isolated from a young man with Graves' hyperthyroidism. What was sequenced was peripheral blood or thyroid tissue (not recorded which). The chain combines TRBV12-3 or TRBV12-4 with TRBJ2-2; TRBD1 agrees at 7 bases. The CDR3 reads CASRGQSNTGELFS. DNA of the CDR3: TGTGCCAGCAGGGGACAGTCGAACACCGGGGAGCTGTTTTCT.